A selection of T cell receptor beta chains follows, all from one sample in a study of OX40 agonist ivuxolimab in advanced cancers. Libraries were prepared by immunoSEQ multiplex PCR; TCRdb keeps only in-frame clonotypes and omits some of them. In the table there are tens of thousands of clones, over 75% of which are singletons. The source material was CD4+ or CD8+ T cells sorted from blood, sampled in a trial of the OX40 agonist ivuxolimab. The receptors were sampled from an adult with an advanced solid tumor such as melanoma, head and neck, liver or kidney cancer. CDR3s include the opening cysteine and the closing phenylalanine or tryptophan. The order of the fields is D gene, V gene, CDR3 protein. The D gene is left open where the match is weak.

-,TRBV18,CASSPVAGADYGYTF
TRBD2,TRBV18,CASSQREDGELFF
TRBD2,TRBV19,CASNERGNAEQFF
-,TRBV6-6,CASWTNVDSQPQHF
-,TRBV9,CASSPVPYGYTF
-,TRBV10-2,CASSESGARQETQYF
-,TRBV7-3,CASSSKGGLGEQFF
TRBD1,TRBV2,CASRLTGTGEQFF
TRBD2,TRBV5-1,CASSRSLGLADNEQFF
-,TRBV7-2,CASSFEINTGELFF
-,TRBV25-1,CASSVNHGYTF
-,TRBV14,CASSQSSGVGNTEAFF
TRBD2,TRBV7-9,CASSSPLTAGGRYNEQFF
-,TRBV30,CAWSWNVLGVSLHF
-,TRBV5-6,CASSLAVTGELFF
-,TRBV19,CASRPGGGTGELFF
-,TRBV6-4,CASSGPYGYTF
-,TRBV28,CASGGGGTSTDTQYF
TRBD2,TRBV2,CASSDITSGRFSEQFF
-,TRBV7-9,CASSLTPALEQYF
-,TRBV7-2,CASSLGPGREQYF
-,TRBV5-4,CASRLATGFTDTQYF
TRBD2,TRBV2,CASSEALGLADYF
-,TRBV20-1,CSAGPSREQYF
-,TRBV27,CASSLSPGGGVSTEAFF
-,TRBV11-3,CASSSPGDGETQYF
TRBD1,TRBV7-2,CASSPSGQGAAFF
-,TRBV9,CASSVGGGSNEKLFF
-,TRBV6-5,CALGTRQNRNTIYF
TRBD1,TRBV7-3,CASSFTGTVSYNEQFF
-,TRBV18,CASSPPGADRDTEAFF
-,TRBV9,CASSVLGATTGELFF
-,TRBV30,CAWSRGTNGNQPQHF
-,TRBV7-9,CASSLAGRDNQPQHF
TRBD1,TRBV28,CASTTVGTGGAYGYTF
TRBD2,TRBV7-2,CASSPHVGGEQYF
-,TRBV29-1,CSVGRQFQETQYF
TRBD2,TRBV9,CASSVSGSRGGELFF
-,TRBV2,CASSEMGRAQYF
-,TRBV5-4,CASSQEGGGNTGELFF
-,TRBV5-8,CASSFQDRSSYNEQFF
TRBD1,TRBV18,CASSPTGAGVEQYF
TRBD1,TRBV5-6,CASSLDRGHMNTEAFF
-,TRBV6-4,CASIRPVVRTEAFF
-,TRBV29-1,CSVAGFGTQYF
-,TRBV30,CAWSSQGNDEKLFF
-,TRBV5-1,CASSLTRNNEKLFF
TRBD1,TRBV6-6,CASSYDRGTEAFF
TRBD2,TRBV5-5,CASSFQAGMSYEQYF
-,TRBV28,CASSSLGDTQYF
-,TRBV2,CASVGLSNTEAFF
-,TRBV29-1,CSVAADPNTEAFF
TRBD2,TRBV30,CAWSGLALSYNEQFF
TRBD2,TRBV4-2,CASSPFLRGGGETQYF
-,TRBV19,CASSTYTGELFF